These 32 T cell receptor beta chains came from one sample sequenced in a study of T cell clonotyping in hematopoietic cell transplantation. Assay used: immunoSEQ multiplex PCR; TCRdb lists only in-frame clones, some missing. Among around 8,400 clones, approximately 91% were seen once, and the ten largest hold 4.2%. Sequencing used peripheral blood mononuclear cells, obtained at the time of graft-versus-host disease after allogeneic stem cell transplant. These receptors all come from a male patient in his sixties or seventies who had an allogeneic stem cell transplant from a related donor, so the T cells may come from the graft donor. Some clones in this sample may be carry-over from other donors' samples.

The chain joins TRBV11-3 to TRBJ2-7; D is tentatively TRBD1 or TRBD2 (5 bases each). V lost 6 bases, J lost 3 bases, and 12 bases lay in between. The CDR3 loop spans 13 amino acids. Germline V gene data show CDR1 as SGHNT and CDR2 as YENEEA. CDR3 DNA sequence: TGTGCCAGCAGACGGGGACGGATCTACGAGCAGTACTTC. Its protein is CASRRGRIYEQYF.

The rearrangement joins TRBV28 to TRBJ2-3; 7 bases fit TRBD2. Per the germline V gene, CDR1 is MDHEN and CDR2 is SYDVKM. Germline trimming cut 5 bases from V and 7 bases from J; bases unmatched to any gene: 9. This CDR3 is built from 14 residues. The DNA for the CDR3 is TGTGCCAGCAGTCCTCGGGTTAGCGGGTATACGCAGTATTTT. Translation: CASSPRVSGYTQYF. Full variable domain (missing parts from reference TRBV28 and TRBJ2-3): DVKVTQSSRYLVKRTGEKVFLECVQDMDHENMFWYRQDPGLGLRLIYFSYDVKMKEKGDIPEGYSVSREKKERFSLILESASTNQTSMYLCASSPRVSGYTQYFGPGTRLTVL.

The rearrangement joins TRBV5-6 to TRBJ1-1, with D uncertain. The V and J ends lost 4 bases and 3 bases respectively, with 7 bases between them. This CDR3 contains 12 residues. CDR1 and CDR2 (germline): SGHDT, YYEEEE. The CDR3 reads CASSIVDTEAFF. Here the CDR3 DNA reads TGTGCCAGCAGCATAGTCGACACTGAAGCTTTCTTT.

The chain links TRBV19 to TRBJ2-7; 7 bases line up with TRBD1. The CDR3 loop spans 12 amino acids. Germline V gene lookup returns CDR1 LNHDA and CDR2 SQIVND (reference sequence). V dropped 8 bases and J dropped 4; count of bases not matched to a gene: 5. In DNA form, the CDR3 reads TGTGCCAGTTCCGGGACAGAGTACGAGCAGTACTTC. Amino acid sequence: CASSGTEYEQYF.

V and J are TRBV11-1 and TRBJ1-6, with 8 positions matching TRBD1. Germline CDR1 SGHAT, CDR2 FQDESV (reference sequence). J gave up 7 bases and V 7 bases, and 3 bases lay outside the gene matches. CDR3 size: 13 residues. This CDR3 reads CASNRGYNSPLHF. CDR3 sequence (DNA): TGTGCCAGCAACAGGGGGTACAATTCACCCCTCCACTTT.

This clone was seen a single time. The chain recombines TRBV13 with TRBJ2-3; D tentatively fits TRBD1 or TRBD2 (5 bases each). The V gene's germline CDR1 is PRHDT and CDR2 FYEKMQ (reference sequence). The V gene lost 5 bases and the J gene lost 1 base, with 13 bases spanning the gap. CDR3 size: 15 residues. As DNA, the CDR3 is TGTGCCAGCAGCCTAGAGGGCAGGGGCACAGATACGCAGTATTTT. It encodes CASSLEGRGTDTQYF.

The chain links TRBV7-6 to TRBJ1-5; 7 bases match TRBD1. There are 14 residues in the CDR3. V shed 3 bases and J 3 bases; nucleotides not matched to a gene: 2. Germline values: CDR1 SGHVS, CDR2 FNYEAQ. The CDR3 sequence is CASSLTGNNQPQHF. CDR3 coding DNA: TGTGCCAGCAGCTTGACAGGGAACAATCAGCCCCAGCATTTT.

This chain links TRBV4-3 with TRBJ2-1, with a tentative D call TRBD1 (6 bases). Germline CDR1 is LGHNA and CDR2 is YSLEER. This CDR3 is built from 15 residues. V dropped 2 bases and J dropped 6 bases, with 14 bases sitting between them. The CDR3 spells CASSQRIGRGNEQFF. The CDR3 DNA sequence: TGCGCCAGCAGCCAACGAATAGGCAGGGGCAATGAGCAGTTCTTC.

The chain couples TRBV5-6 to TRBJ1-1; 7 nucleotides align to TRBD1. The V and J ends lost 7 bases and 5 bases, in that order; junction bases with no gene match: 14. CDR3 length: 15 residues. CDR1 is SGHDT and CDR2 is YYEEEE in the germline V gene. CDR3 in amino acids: CASLYTTGVRTEAFF. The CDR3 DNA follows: TGTGCCAGCCTATACACCACAGGGGTTAGGACTGAAGCTTTCTTT. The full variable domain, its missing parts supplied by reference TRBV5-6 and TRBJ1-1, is DAGVTQSPTHLIKTRGQQVTLRCSPKSGHDTVSWYQQALGQGPQFIFQYYEEEERQRGNFPDRFSGHQFPNYSSELNVNALLLGDSALYLCASLYTTGVRTEAFFGQGTRLTVV.

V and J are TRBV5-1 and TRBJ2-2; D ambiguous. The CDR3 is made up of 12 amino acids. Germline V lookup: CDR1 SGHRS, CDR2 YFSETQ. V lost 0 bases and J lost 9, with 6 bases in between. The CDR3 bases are TGCGCCAGCAGCTTGGAGGTTCGGGAGCTGTTTTTT. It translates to CASSLEVRELFF. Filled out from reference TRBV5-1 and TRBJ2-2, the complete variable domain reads KAGVTQTPRYLIKTRGQQVTLSCSPISGHRSVSWYQQTPGQGLQFLFEYFSETQRNKGNFPGRFSGRQFSNSRSEMNVSTLELGDSALYLCASSLEVRELFFGEGSRLTVL.

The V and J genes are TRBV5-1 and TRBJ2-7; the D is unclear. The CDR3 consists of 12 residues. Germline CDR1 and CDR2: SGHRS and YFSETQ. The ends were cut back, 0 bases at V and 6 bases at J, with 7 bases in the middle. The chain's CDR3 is CASSLASGEQYF. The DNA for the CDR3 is TGCGCCAGCAGCTTGGCCTCTGGCGAGCAGTACTTC.

CDR3 sequence: CASLSGAGGLNTEAFF. CDR3 DNA sequence: TGTGCCAGTCTTTCTGGGGCTGGGGGCCTTAACACTGAAGCTTTCTTT. The V and J genes are TRBV7-9 and TRBJ1-1; D is possibly TRBD1 (6 bases). The ends were cut back, 9 bases at V and 2 bases at J, with 22 bases in the middle. This CDR3 is built from 16 residues. In germline, CDR1 is SEHNR, CDR2 FQNEAQ (reference sequence). Drawing the rest from reference TRBV7-9 and TRBJ1-1, the complete variable domain is DTGVSQNPRHKITKRGQNVTFRCDPISEHNRLYWYRQTLGQGPEFLTYFQNEAQLEKSRLLSDRFSAERPKGSFSTLEIQRTEQGDSAMYLCASLSGAGGLNTEAFFGQGTRLTVV.

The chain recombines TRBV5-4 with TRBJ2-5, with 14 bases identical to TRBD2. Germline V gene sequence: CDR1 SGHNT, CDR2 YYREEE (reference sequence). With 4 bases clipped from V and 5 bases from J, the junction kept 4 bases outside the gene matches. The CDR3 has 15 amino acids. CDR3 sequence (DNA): TGTGCCAGCAGCCTCGGACTAGCGGGGGGTGAGACCCAGTACTTC. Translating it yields CASSLGLAGGETQYF.

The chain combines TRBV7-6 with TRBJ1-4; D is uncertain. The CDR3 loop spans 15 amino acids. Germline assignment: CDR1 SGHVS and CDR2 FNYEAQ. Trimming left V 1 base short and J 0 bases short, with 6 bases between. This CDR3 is CASSLVDATNEKLFF. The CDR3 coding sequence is TGTGCCAGCAGCTTAGTGGACGCAACTAATGAAAAACTGTTTTTT. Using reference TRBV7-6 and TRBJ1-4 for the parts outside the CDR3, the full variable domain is GAGVSQSPRYKVTKRGQDVALRCDPISGHVSLYWYRQALGQGPEFLTYFNYEAQQDKSGLPNDRFSAERPEGSISTLTIQRTEQRDSAMYRCASSLVDATNEKLFFGSGTQLSVL.

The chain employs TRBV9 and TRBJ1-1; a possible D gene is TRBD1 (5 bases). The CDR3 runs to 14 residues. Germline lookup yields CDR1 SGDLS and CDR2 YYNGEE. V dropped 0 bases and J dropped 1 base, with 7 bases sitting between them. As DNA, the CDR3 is TGTGCCAGCAGCGTAGGCGGGGCGAACACTGAAGCTTTCTTT. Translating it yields CASSVGGANTEAFF.

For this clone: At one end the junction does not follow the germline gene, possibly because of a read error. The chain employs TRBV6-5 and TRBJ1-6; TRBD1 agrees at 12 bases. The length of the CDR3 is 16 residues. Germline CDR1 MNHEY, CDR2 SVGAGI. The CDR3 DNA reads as TGTGCCAGCAGTAACTCCGGGACAGGGGGCGGTTCACCCCTCCACTTT. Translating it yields CASSNSGTGGGSPLHF.

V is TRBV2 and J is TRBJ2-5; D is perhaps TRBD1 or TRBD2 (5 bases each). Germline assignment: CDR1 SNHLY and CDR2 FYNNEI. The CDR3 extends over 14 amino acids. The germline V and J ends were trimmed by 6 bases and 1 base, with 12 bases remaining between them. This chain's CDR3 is CASRDGTAQETQYF. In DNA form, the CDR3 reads TGTGCCAGCAGGGACGGGACGGCCCAAGAGACCCAGTACTTC. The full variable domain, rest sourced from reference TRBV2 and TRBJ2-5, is EPEVTQTPSHQVTQMGQEVILRCVPISNHLYFYWYRQILGQKVEFLVSFYNNEISEKSEIFDDQFSVERPDGSNFTLKIRSTKLEDSAMYFCASRDGTAQETQYFGPGTRLLVL.

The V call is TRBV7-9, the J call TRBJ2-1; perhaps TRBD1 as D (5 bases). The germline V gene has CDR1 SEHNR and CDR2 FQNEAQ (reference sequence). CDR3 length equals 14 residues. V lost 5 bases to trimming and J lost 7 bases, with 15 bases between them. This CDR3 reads CASSHGASWNEQFF. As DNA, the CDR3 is TGTGCCAGCAGCCATGGGGCTAGTTGGAATGAGCAGTTCTTC.

The CDR3 DNA reads as TGTGCCAGCAAACAGGGAGGCACTGAAGCTTTCTTT. Its protein is CASKQGGTEAFF. The chain has TRBV2 and TRBJ1-1, with D perhaps TRBD1 (6 bases). The CDR3 spans 12 residues. Germline values: CDR1 SNHLY, CDR2 FYNNEI. With 7 bases removed from V and 4 bases from J, the gap between germline ends came to 10 bases.

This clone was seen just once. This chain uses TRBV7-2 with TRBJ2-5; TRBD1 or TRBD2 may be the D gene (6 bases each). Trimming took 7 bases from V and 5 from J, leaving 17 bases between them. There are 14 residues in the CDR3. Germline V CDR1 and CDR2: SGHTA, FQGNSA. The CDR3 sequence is CASTSSWRGETQYF. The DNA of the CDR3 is TGTGCCAGCACCTCCTCCTGGAGGGGGGAGACCCAGTACTTC.

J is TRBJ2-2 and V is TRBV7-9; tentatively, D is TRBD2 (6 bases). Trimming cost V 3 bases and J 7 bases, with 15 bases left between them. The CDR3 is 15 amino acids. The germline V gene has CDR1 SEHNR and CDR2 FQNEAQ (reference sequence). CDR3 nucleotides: TGTGCCAGCAGCTTGAACAGCGGGCGCGGCGGGGAGCTGTTTTTT. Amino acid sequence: CASSLNSGRGGELFF.

The CDR3 loop reads CASSSDGSGANVLTF. The DNA for the CDR3 is TGTGCCAGCAGTTCCGACGGCTCTGGGGCCAACGTCCTGACTTTC. V is TRBV27 and J is TRBJ2-6, with D hard to call. The CDR3 extends over 15 amino acids. V was trimmed by 4 bases and J by 0 bases, leaving 7 bases between them. From germline, CDR1 is MNHEY and CDR2 SMNVEV (reference sequence).

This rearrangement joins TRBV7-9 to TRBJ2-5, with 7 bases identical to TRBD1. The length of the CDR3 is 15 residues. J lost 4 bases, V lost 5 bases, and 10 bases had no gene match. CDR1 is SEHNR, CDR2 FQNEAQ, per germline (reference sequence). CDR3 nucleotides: TGTGCCAGCAGCCCCAGACAGGGATGGGTAGAGACCCAGTACTTC. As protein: CASSPRQGWVETQYF. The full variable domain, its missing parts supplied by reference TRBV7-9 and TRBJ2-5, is DTGVSQNPRHKITKRGQNVTFRCDPISEHNRLYWYRQTLGQGPEFLTYFQNEAQLEKSRLLSDRFSAERPKGSFSTLEIQRTEQGDSAMYLCASSPRQGWVETQYFGPGTRLLVL.

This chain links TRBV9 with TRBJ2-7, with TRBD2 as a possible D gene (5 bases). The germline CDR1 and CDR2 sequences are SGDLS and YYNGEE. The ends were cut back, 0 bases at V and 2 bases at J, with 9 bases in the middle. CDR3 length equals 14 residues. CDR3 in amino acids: CASSVDGEPYEQYF. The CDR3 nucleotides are TGTGCCAGCAGCGTAGACGGGGAACCCTACGAGCAGTACTTC.

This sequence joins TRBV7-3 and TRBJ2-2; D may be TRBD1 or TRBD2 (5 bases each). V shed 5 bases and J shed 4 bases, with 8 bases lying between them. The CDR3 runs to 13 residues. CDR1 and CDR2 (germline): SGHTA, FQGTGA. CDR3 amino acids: CASSPGGTGELFF. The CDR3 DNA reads TGTGCCAGCAGCCCTGGGGGCACCGGGGAGCTGTTTTTT.

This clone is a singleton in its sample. The CDR3 loop reads CASSLGTFVQTYGYTF. In DNA form, the CDR3 reads TGTGCCAGCAGCTTAGGGACCTTTGTACAGACCTATGGCTACACCTTC. The genes are TRBV7-9 and TRBJ1-2; D remains unclear. The CDR3 runs 16 residues. CDR1 is SEHNR, CDR2 FQNEAQ, per germline (reference sequence). The V and J ends lost 1 base and 4 bases respectively, with 16 bases between them.

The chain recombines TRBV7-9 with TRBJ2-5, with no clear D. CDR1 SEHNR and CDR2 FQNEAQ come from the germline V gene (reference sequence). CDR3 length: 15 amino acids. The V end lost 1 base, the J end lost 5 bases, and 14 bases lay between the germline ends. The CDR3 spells CASSLGRQVGETQYF. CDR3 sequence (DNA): TGTGCCAGCAGCTTAGGCAGGCAAGTGGGGGAGACCCAGTACTTC.

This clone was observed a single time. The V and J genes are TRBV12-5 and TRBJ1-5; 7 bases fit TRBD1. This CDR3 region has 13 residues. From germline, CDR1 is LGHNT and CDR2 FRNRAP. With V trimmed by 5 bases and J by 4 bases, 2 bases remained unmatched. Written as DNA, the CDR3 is TGTGCTAGTGGTCTGGGACAGAATCAGCCCCAGCATTTT. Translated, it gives CASGLGQNQPQHF. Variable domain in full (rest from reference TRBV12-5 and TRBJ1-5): DARVTQTPRHKVTEMGQEVTMRCQPILGHNTVFWYRQTMMQGLELLAYFRNRAPLDDSGMPKDRFSAEMPDATLATLKIQPSEPRDSAVYFCASGLGQNQPQHFGDGTRLSIL.

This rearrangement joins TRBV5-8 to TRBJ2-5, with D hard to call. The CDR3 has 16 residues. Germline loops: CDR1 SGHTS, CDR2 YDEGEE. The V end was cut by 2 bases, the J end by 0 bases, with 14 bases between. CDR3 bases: TGTGCCAGCAGCTTCGGCCTGGGCGGTAACCAAGAGACCCAGTACTTC. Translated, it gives CASSFGLGGNQETQYF. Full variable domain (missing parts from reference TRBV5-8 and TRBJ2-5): EAGVTQSPTHLIKTRGQQATLRCSPISGHTSVYWYQQALGLGLQFLLWYDEGEERNRGNFPPRFSGRQFPNYSSELNVNALELEDSALYLCASSFGLGGNQETQYFGPGTRLLVL.

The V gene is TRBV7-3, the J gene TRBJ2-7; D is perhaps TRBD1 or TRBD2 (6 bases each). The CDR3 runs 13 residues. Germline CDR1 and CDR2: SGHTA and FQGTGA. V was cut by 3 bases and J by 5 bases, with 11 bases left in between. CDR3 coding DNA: TGTGCCAGCAGCTTGGGGGGCCAGGACGAGCAGTACTTC. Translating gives CASSLGGQDEQYF.

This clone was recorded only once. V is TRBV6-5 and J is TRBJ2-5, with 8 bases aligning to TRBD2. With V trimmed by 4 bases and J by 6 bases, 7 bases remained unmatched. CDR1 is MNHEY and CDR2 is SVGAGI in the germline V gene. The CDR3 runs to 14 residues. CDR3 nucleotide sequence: TGTGCCAGCAGTTCGGGACTAGATGCGAAGACCCAGTACTTC. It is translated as CASSSGLDAKTQYF.

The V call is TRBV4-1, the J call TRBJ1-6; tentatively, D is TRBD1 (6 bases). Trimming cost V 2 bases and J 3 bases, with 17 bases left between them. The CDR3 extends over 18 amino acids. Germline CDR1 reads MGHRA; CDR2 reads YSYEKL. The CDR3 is CASSQSARGGGYNSPLHF. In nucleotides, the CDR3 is TGCGCCAGCAGCCAAAGTGCCCGAGGGGGAGGCTATAATTCACCCCTCCACTTT.